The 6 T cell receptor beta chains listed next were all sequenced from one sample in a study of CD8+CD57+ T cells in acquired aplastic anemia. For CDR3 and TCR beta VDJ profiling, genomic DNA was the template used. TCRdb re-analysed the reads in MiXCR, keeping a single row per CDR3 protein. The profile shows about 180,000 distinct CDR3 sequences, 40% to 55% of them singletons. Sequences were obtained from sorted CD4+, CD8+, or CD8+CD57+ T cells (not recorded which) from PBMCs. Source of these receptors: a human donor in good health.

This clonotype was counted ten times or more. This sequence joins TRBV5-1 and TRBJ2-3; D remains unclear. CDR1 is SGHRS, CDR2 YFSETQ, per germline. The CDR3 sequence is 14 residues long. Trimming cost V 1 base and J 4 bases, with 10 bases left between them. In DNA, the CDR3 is TGCGCCAGCAGCTTGAGTTGGGGATCAGATACGCAGTATTTT. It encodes CASSLSWGSDTQYF.

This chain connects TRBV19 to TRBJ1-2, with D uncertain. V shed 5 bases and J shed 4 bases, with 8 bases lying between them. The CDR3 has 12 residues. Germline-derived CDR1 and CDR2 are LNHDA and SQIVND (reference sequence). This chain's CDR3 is CASSSRSYGYTF. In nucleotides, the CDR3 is TGTGCCAGTAGTTCCCGCTCCTATGGCTACACCTTC.

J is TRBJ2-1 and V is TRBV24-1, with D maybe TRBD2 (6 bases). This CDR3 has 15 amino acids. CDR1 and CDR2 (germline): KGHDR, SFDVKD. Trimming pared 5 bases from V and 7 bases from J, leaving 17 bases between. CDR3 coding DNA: TGTGCCACCAGTGCTAGAACGGCGGGATCAAATGAGCAGTTCTTC. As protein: CATSARTAGSNEQFF.

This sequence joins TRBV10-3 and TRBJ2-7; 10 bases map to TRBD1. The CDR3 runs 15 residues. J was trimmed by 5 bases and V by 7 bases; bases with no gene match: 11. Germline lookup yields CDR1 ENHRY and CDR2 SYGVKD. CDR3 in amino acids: CAITIGTGVVNEQYF. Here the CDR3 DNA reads TGTGCCATCACTATCGGGACAGGGGTAGTCAACGAGCAGTACTTC.

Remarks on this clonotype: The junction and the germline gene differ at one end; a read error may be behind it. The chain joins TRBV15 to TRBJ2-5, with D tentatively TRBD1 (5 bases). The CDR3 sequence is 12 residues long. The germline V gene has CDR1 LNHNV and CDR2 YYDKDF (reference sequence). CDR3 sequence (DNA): TGTGCCACCAGCACCGAGGCAGGACACGGAAACTTC. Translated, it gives CATSTEAGHGNF.

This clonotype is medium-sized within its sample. In DNA, the CDR3 is TGTGCCATCAAGGGAACCGGGGCCAACGTCCTGACTTTC. Amino acids: CAIKGTGANVLTF. The chain couples TRBV10-3 to TRBJ2-6; D call uncertain. With 7 bases removed from V and 4 bases from J, the gap between germline ends came to 8 bases. This CDR3 region has 13 residues. CDR1 and CDR2 from the germline V gene are ENHRY and SYGVKD.